These 31 T cell receptor beta chains were sequenced from one sample in a study of liver allograft versus peripheral blood T cells. Background on the study: Graft-liver T cell receptor repertoires were compared against recipient peripheral blood repertoires.

TCRdb recomputed calls from the reads with MiXCR, one row per CDR3 protein. The sample holds approximately 3,700 distinct CDR3 sequences, about 17% seen once. The source is a human patient who had a liver transplant. Some T cells may possibly be graft donor cells.

This clonotype counts as medium-sized (0.01 to 0.1%). This chain links TRBV19 with TRBJ1-5, with D maybe TRBD1 (6 bases). The V gene lost 3 bases and the J gene lost 4 bases, with 16 bases spanning the gap. CDR1 is LNHDA and CDR2 is SQIVND in the germline V gene (reference sequence). The CDR3 is 16 residues long. DNA for the CDR3: TGTGCCAGTAGTATCGGTCGGGGGGCAGAAAATCAGCCCCAGCATTTT. Protein product: CASSIGRGAENQPQHF.

This clonotype was counted only a few times. This rearrangement joins TRBV19 to TRBJ2-3; no firm D call. From germline, CDR1 is LNHDA and CDR2 SQIVND (reference sequence). The CDR3 extends over 14 amino acids. The V end was cut by 3 bases, the J end by 1 base, with 8 bases between. This chain's CDR3 is CASSIWPGTDTQYF. The CDR3 DNA reads as TGTGCCAGTAGTATCTGGCCCGGCACAGATACGCAGTATTTT.

The V and J genes are TRBV28 and TRBJ2-7; D possibly matches TRBD1 or TRBD2 (6 bases each). V lost 3 bases to trimming and J lost 4 bases, with 13 bases between them. Germline values: CDR1 MDHEN, CDR2 SYDVKM. The length of the CDR3 is 14 residues. CDR3 bases: TGTGCCAGCAGTTTCGGGGGCCTTGGGTACGAGCAGTACTTC. Protein product: CASSFGGLGYEQYF.

This clonotype was counted between two and nine times. The chain links TRBV12-3 or TRBV12-4 to TRBJ1-2; TRBD1 might be the D (5 bases). The CDR3 spans 15 residues. V gave up 6 bases and J gave up 0 bases, with 14 bases separating them. CDR3: CASRKAQGSNYGYTF. CDR3 nucleotide sequence: TGTGCCAGCAGAAAGGCCCAGGGTTCTAACTATGGCTACACCTTC.

The chain combines TRBV24-1 with TRBJ2-7, with D unclear. CDR3 size: 11 residues. Trimming removed 1 base from V and 3 bases from J, with 0 bases in between. The V gene's germline CDR1 is KGHDR and CDR2 SFDVKD. The CDR3 sequence is CATSDFYEQYF. CDR3 DNA sequence: TGTGCCACCAGTGATTTCTACGAGCAGTACTTC.

By proportion, this clonotype is medium-sized. The chain joins TRBV7-9 to TRBJ1-4, with TRBD1 matching 7 bases. With V trimmed by 1 base and J by 5 bases, 4 bases remained unmatched. This CDR3 is 15 amino acids long. CDR1 and CDR2 from the germline V gene are SEHNR and FQNEAQ (reference sequence). CDR3 DNA: TGTGCCAGCAGCTTAGGGGACAGCTTGAATGAAAAACTGTTTTTT. Translated: CASSLGDSLNEKLFF.

This clonotype came up a few times. In nucleotides, the CDR3 is TGTGCCAGCAGCCAAGAGTGGTCTGAACCTGCCACCGGGGAGCTGTTTTTT. It yields the protein CASSQEWSEPATGELFF. This chain uses TRBV3-1 with TRBJ2-2; D gene unclear. This CDR3 region has 17 residues. V was cut by 0 bases and J by 4 bases, with 15 bases left in between. Germline V gene lookup returns CDR1 LGHDT and CDR2 YNNKEL (reference sequence).

By proportion, this clonotype is medium-sized (0.01 to 0.1%). This sequence joins TRBV28 and TRBJ2-1, with no clear D. V lost 3 bases to trimming and J lost 2 bases, with 5 bases between them. Germline CDR1 reads MDHEN; CDR2 reads SYDVKM. The CDR3 is made up of 13 amino acids. CDR3 DNA sequence: TGTGCCAGCAGTTTGGGGACCTACAATGAGCAGTTCTTC. Translation gives CASSLGTYNEQFF.

This clonotype is medium-sized (0.01 to 0.1%) by share. The CDR3 DNA follows: TGTGCCAGCAACGGACCCCCTAACTATGGCTACACCTTC. Translating it yields CASNGPPNYGYTF. This chain uses TRBV12-3 or TRBV12-4 with TRBJ1-2, with no clear D. Trimming took 7 bases from V and 0 from J, leaving 9 bases between them. This CDR3 is built from 13 residues.

This clonotype was found many times. Here the CDR3 DNA reads TGTGCCAGCAGCTTGACTAGCGGGGGGCGGCAGTACTTC. Translated, it gives CASSLTSGGRQYF. This rearrangement joins TRBV11-2 to TRBJ2-7; 13 positions agree with TRBD2. CDR1 and CDR2 from the germline V gene are SGHAT and FQNNGV. The trim removed 3 bases at V and 9 bases at J, leaving 2 bases unmatched. The CDR3 contains 13 residues.

By its share, this clonotype is medium-sized. A junction end diverges from the germline sequence, so it may reflect a read error. The chain joins TRBV6-6 to TRBJ2-6; D gene unclear. Germline V gene lookup returns CDR1 MNHNY and CDR2 SVGAGI (reference sequence). This CDR3 comprises 20 residues. The CDR3 nucleotides are TGTGCCATCAGTGAGTCTAGGGCGGTCTACCCCGCCTCTGGGGCCAACGTCCTGACTTTC. Translation gives CAISESRAVYPASGANVLTF.

This clonotype is medium-sized (0.01 to 0.1%) in the sample. The V and J genes are TRBV18 and TRBJ2-2; 10 bases are a match to TRBD1. Germline V gene sequence: CDR1 KGHSH, CDR2 LQKENI. The CDR3 totals 16 residues. J lost 7 bases, V lost 5 bases, and 10 bases had no gene match. Here the CDR3 reads CASSFSGTGADGELFF. The CDR3 DNA is TGTGCCAGCTCATTCTCCGGGACAGGGGCCGACGGGGAGCTGTTTTTT.

This clonotype is medium-sized by share. V and J are TRBV28 and TRBJ1-6; D is uncertain. Germline assignment: CDR1 MDHEN and CDR2 SYDVKM. This CDR3 region has 15 residues. With 3 bases removed from V and 10 bases from J, the gap between germline ends came to 16 bases. The CDR3 here is CASSFPVGGRSPLHF. CDR3 DNA sequence: TGTGCCAGCAGTTTTCCCGTCGGAGGGCGATCACCCCTCCACTTT.

By its share, this clonotype is medium-sized (0.01 to 0.1%). J is TRBJ2-7 and V is TRBV29-1, with a weak D call TRBD1 (6 bases). Germline values: CDR1 SQVTM, CDR2 ANQGSEA. The CDR3 spans 12 residues. Deletions cut 2 bases from V and 6 bases from J, with 11 bases between. CDR3 in amino acids: CSVELGASEQYF. The CDR3 DNA follows: TGCAGCGTTGAACTGGGGGCCTCCGAGCAGTACTTC.

A few counts support this clonotype. The chain combines TRBV9 with TRBJ1-2; 7 bases agree with TRBD1. V was pared by 0 bases and J by 5 bases, with 7 bases of the junction left unmatched. CDR1 is SGDLS, CDR2 YYNGEE, per germline. CDR3 length equals 15 residues. The CDR3 region is CASSVDRTGSYGYTF. CDR3 coding DNA: TGTGCCAGCAGCGTAGATAGGACAGGAAGTTATGGCTACACCTTC.

By sample share, this clonotype is medium-sized (0.01 to 0.1%). CDR3 protein: CASKRVRVNTEAFF. The DNA of the CDR3 is TGTGCCAGCAAAAGGGTACGCGTGAACACTGAAGCTTTCTTT. The chain joins TRBV6-1 to TRBJ1-1; D is ambiguous. Germline values: CDR1 MNHNS, CDR2 SASEGT. The CDR3 runs 14 residues. V lost 7 bases and J lost 0, with 12 bases in between.

Of note for this clonotype: A read error may be the cause here, since a much bigger clone is one base away. V gene TRBV6-5 combines with J gene TRBJ2-7; D may be TRBD1 (6 bases). CDR3 length equals 14 residues. From germline, CDR1 is MNHEY and CDR2 SVGAGI. V shed 1 base and J shed 0 bases, with 7 bases lying between them. The CDR3 is CASSYWDNSYEQYF. CDR3 nucleotides: TGTGCCAGCAGTTACTGGGACAACTCCTACGAGCAGTACTTC.

This clonotype is medium-sized in the sample. J is TRBJ1-4 and V is TRBV29-1, with 9 bases that match TRBD1. The CDR3 totals 14 residues. The V and J ends lost 5 bases and 8 bases, in that order; junction bases with no gene match: 9. The germline gives CDR1 SQVTM, CDR2 ANQGSEA. The CDR3 DNA reads as TGCAGCGTTCGGGGGGGACAGGGACGGGAAAAACTGTTTTTT. It codes for CSVRGGQGREKLFF.

This clonotype has just a few counts. This chain links TRBV5-5 with TRBJ2-7; 9 nucleotides line up with TRBD1. J gave up 5 bases and V 3 bases, and 9 bases lay outside the gene matches. The CDR3 sequence is 15 residues long. Germline V gives CDR1 SGHKS, CDR2 YYEKEE (reference sequence). For the CDR3, the DNA is TGTGCCAGCAGCTCGTGGACAGGGGTTAACGACGAGCAGTACTTC. Translated, it gives CASSSWTGVNDEQYF.

This clonotype was counted only a few times. The genes are TRBV5-6 and TRBJ2-5, with a possible D match to TRBD2 (6 bases). This CDR3 region has 14 residues. Deletions cut 4 bases from V and 3 bases from J, with 13 bases between. CDR1 is SGHDT, CDR2 YYEEEE, per germline. This CDR3 is CASSLEGKEETQYF. The CDR3 DNA is TGTGCCAGCAGCCTGGAGGGAAAAGAAGAGACCCAGTACTTC. Based on the CDR3 plus reference TRBV5-6 and TRBJ2-5, the full variable domain is DAGVTQSPTHLIKTRGQQVTLRCSPKSGHDTVSWYQQALGQGPQFIFQYYEEEERQRGNFPDRFSGHQFPNYSSELNVNALLLGDSALYLCASSLEGKEETQYFGPGTRLLVL.

This chain uses TRBV9 with TRBJ2-2; D ambiguous. CDR1 is SGDLS, CDR2 YYNGEE, per germline. The CDR3 runs 16 residues. V was trimmed by 0 bases and J by 1 base, leaving 10 bases between them. The CDR3 DNA reads TGTGCCAGCAGCGTAGATCGATCTGAGAACACCGGGGAGCTGTTTTTT. Amino acids: CASSVDRSENTGELFF.

Regarding this clonotype: A clone one base away is much larger, so this may be a read error. V and J are TRBV20-1 and TRBJ2-1; TRBD2 matches at 11 bases. In germline, CDR1 is DFQATT, CDR2 SNEGSKA (reference sequence). After removal of 5 bases from V and 6 bases from J, the junction contained 12 bases not matched to a gene. The CDR3 consists of 16 residues. CDR3 DNA sequence: TGCAGTGCTGAACATAGCGGGAGGGCCTGGGGCAATGAGCAGTTCTTC. This codes for CSAEHSGRAWGNEQFF.

This clonotype rates as hyperexpanded. The chain couples TRBV29-1 to TRBJ2-1; no clear D. V shed 4 bases and J shed 0 bases, with 16 bases lying between them. Germline V gene lookup returns CDR1 SQVTM and CDR2 ANQGSEA. CDR3 length equals 16 residues. The CDR3 nucleotides read TGCAGCGTTGGCCTTCCTAATCCTAGCTCCTACAATGAGCAGTTCTTC. Its translation is CSVGLPNPSSYNEQFF.

In its sample, this clonotype ranks as medium-sized. The chain links TRBV24-1 to TRBJ1-2; TRBD1 matches at 7 bases. The CDR3 loop spans 15 amino acids. The J segment lost 3 bases and the V segment lost 3 bases, leaving 6 bases of the junction unmatched. The germline CDR1 and CDR2 sequences are KGHDR and SFDVKD. CDR3 DNA sequence: TGTGCCACCAGTGATCCACAGGGGCCGTACTATGGCTACACCTTC. Amino acids: CATSDPQGPYYGYTF.

This clonotype was detected many times. The gene calls are TRBV11-2 and TRBJ2-1, with D uncertain. The germline CDR1 and CDR2 sequences are SGHAT and FQNNGV. V lost 2 bases, J lost 5 bases, and 7 bases lay in between. The CDR3 length is 13 residues. CDR3 sequence (DNA): TGTGCCAGCAGCTTATATATCGACAATGAGCAGTTCTTC. Protein: CASSLYIDNEQFF. The full variable domain, rest sourced from reference TRBV11-2 and TRBJ2-1, is EAGVAQSPRYKIIEKRQSVAFWCNPISGHATLYWYQQILGQGPKLLIQFQNNGVVDDSQLPKDRFSAERLKGVDSTLKIQPAKLEDSAVYLCASSLYIDNEQFFGPGTRLTVL.

This clonotype is medium-sized. The rearrangement links TRBV6-5 to TRBJ2-7; D unclear. V gave up 4 bases and J gave up 1 base, with 17 bases separating them. The germline gives CDR1 MNHEY, CDR2 SVGAGI. The CDR3 is 16 amino acids. The CDR3 sequence: CASSFRADSTSYEQYF. DNA of the CDR3: TGTGCCAGCAGTTTTCGGGCAGACTCGACTTCCTACGAGCAGTACTTC.

In this sample, this clonotype turned up a few times. The chain is built from TRBV2 and TRBJ1-6; D unresolved. CDR1 and CDR2 (germline): SNHLY, FYNNEI. This CDR3 spans 12 amino acids. The V end lost 6 bases, the J end lost 7 bases, and 7 bases lay between the germline ends. CDR3 sequence reads: CASRWGNSPLHF. The CDR3 DNA is TGTGCCAGCAGGTGGGGAAATTCACCCCTCCACTTT.

The V call is TRBV2, the J call TRBJ2-6; 8 bases align to TRBD1. Germline trimming cut 3 bases from V and 3 bases from J; bases unmatched to any gene: 10. This CDR3 contains 18 residues. The germline V gene encodes CDR1 SNHLY and CDR2 FYNNEI. The CDR3 bases are TGTGCCAGCAGTGACGGGCAGGGGGCGCTTTTTGGGGCCAACGTCCTGACTTTC. Protein sequence: CASSDGQGALFGANVLTF. Combining the CDR3 with reference TRBV2 and TRBJ2-6 gives the whole variable domain EPEVTQTPSHQVTQMGQEVILRCVPISNHLYFYWYRQILGQKVEFLVSFYNNEISEKSEIFDDQFSVERPDGSNFTLKIRSTKLEDSAMYFCASSDGQGALFGANVLTFGAGSRLTVL.

By share of the sample, this clonotype is medium-sized (0.01 to 0.1%). The V call is TRBV6-1, the J call TRBJ1-5; TRBD1 is a possible D gene (6 bases). This CDR3 spans 15 amino acids. Germline CDR1 and CDR2: MNHNS and SASEGT. Trimming cost V 6 bases and J 0 bases, with 12 bases left between them. CDR3 sequence (DNA): TGTGCCAGCAGAACCGGGACATTTAGCAATCAGCCCCAGCATTTT. The encoded protein is CASRTGTFSNQPQHF.

About this clonotype itself: The junction differs from germline at one of its ends, possibly a read error. The gene calls are TRBV27 and TRBJ2-1, with 12 bases fitting TRBD2. Per the germline V gene, CDR1 is MNHEY and CDR2 is SMNVEV (reference sequence). This CDR3 has 15 amino acids. CDR3 DNA: TGTGCCACGGGGCTAGCGGGAGGGCCGAGGAATGGGCAGTTCTTC. It yields the protein CATGLAGGPRNGQFF.

The rearrangement joins TRBV11-1 to TRBJ2-1; no clear D. This CDR3 has 13 amino acids. Trimming took 3 bases from V and 8 from J, leaving 11 bases between them. The germline CDR1 and CDR2 sequences are SGHAT and FQDESV (reference sequence). CDR3 in amino acids: CASSFETNDEQFF. The CDR3 coding sequence is TGTGCCAGCAGCTTCGAAACAAATGATGAGCAGTTCTTC.